This TCR beta chain was retrieved from a study of CD8 T cells in Susac syndrome. With random hexamers, reverse transcription was performed on about 0.5 to 1 ug of RNA. From the immunoSEQ multiplex PCR reads, TCRdb called clonotypes with MiXCR, one entry per CDR3 protein. The sample shows just over 80,000 distinct CDR3 sequences, roughly 94% of them seen only once. Germline V CDR1 and CDR2: MNHEY, SVGAGI. The V gene lost 5 bases and the J gene lost 5 bases, with 13 bases spanning the gap. This CDR3 is 13 amino acids long. This sequence was found in a human donor in good health. V and J are TRBV6-5 and TRBJ2-7; D not certain. Sequences were obtained from CD8+ T cells from PBMCs. Here the CDR3 reads CASSRADRDEQYF. The CDR3 nucleotides are TGTGCCAGCAGTAGGGCAGACCGGGACGAGCAGTACTTC.